The 32 T cell receptor beta chains below were found in one sample sequenced in a study of shared clonotypes between healthy human individuals. Profiling relied on immunoSEQ multiplex PCR, and the TCRdb table lists in-frame clones only, not all of them. This table holds 600,000 to 750,000 clones, approximately 79% found once. The sequencing sample was made of memory CD4+ T cells sorted from blood. As for subset: CD45RA-negative fraction. These receptor sequences come from a woman in her twenties or thirties in good health.

V and J are TRBV18 and TRBJ2-3, with 8 bases identical to TRBD1. The CDR3 totals 14 residues. The V segment lost 6 bases and the J segment 4 bases; nucleotides outside the gene matches: 6. Germline V gene sequence: CDR1 KGHSH, CDR2 LQKENI. CDR3 nucleotide sequence: TGTGCCAGCTCTAACCAGGGGGCCTCAGATACGCAGTATTTT. This translates into CASSNQGASDTQYF.

The chain uses TRBV6-5 and TRBJ2-5, with TRBD2 matching over 7 bases. The CDR3 length is 13 residues. Per germline, CDR1 MNHEY and CDR2 SVGAGI. J lost 3 bases, V lost 5 bases, and 3 bases had no gene match. DNA of the CDR3: TGTGCCAGCAGTACCGGACTAGAAGAGACCCAGTACTTC. Encoded protein: CASSTGLEETQYF.

This clone was counted only a few times. This chain connects TRBV28 to TRBJ2-7, with 8 positions matching TRBD2. The CDR3 spans 15 residues. V lost 1 base, J lost 1 base, and 3 bases stayed unmatched. CDR1 MDHEN and CDR2 SYDVKM come from the germline V gene. The CDR3 DNA is TGTGCCAGCAGTTTATCCAGCGGGAGATCCTACGAGCAGTACTTC. This encodes CASSLSSGRSYEQYF.

Of note for this clone: The sample has other DNA sequences that encode this CDR3 too. This chain connects TRBV6-5 to TRBJ1-5; 7 bases map to TRBD1. This CDR3 has 14 residues. The junction had 6 bases not matched to a gene; V was cut back by 6 bases and J by 4 bases. CDR1 and CDR2 (germline): MNHEY, SVGAGI. The CDR3: CASSRTGVNQPQHF. The CDR3 coding sequence is TGTGCCAGCAGCCGAACAGGGGTGAATCAGCCCCAGCATTTT.

This rearrangement joins TRBV5-4 to TRBJ1-2; 7 bases line up with TRBD1. V dropped 3 bases and J dropped 8; count of bases not matched to a gene: 7. The CDR3 totals 13 residues. Germline CDR1 is SGHNT and CDR2 is YYREEE (reference sequence). The CDR3 sequence is CASSYGQVYGYTF. The CDR3 DNA reads TGTGCCAGCAGCTACGGACAGGTCTACGGCTACACCTTC.

Note on this clone: Distinct nucleotide sequences in the sample also encode this CDR3. The chain carries TRBV7-2 and TRBJ1-5; D not resolved. From germline, CDR1 is SGHTA and CDR2 FQGNSA. V shed 3 bases and J shed 6 bases, with 6 bases lying between them. CDR3 length: 12 amino acids. This CDR3 reads CASSFPGQPQHF. For the CDR3, the DNA is TGTGCCAGCAGCTTCCCGGGTCAGCCCCAGCATTTT.

V and J are TRBV5-4 and TRBJ2-5; a possible D gene is TRBD1 (7 bases). V was clipped by 0 bases and J by 6 bases, with 15 bases between them. CDR3 length: 15 residues. Germline lookup yields CDR1 SGHNT and CDR2 YYREEE (reference sequence). The CDR3 sequence is CASSLEGARDKTQYF. CDR3 bases: TGTGCCAGCAGCTTGGAGGGGGCGCGGGACAAGACCCAGTACTTC.

The chain carries TRBV23-1 and TRBJ2-7; D call uncertain. TRBV23-1 is an ORF, with its function uncertain. V gave up 0 bases and J gave up 2 bases, with 11 bases separating them. The CDR3 consists of 15 residues. The CDR3, as DNA: TGCGCCAGCAGTCAATCGCCCTCAGGTACCTACGAGCAGTACTTC. This gives the protein CASSQSPSGTYEQYF.

The rearrangement uses TRBV1 and TRBJ2-3; the D segment call TRBD2 is taken from the table without a DNA check. TRBV1 corresponds to a pseudogene. This CDR3 contains 16 residues. The CDR3, as DNA: TGCACCAGCAGCCAAGGTCTGTTAACTAGTGTAGATACGCAGTATTTT. Its protein is CTSSQGLLTSVDTQYF.

The J gene is TRBJ2-1, the V gene TRBV19, with TRBD2 identical over 11 bases. The CDR3 covers 14 residues. Trimming took 5 bases from V and 9 from J; bases not matched to a gene: 6. Looked up from germline, CDR1 is LNHDA and CDR2 is SQIVND (reference sequence). CDR3 protein: CASSLLAGEIEQFF. The CDR3 DNA reads as TGTGCCAGTAGTCTACTAGCGGGAGAGATTGAGCAGTTCTTC.

The chain couples TRBV19 to TRBJ1-2; no clear D. The ends were cut back, 7 bases at V and 5 bases at J, with 8 bases in the middle. CDR1 and CDR2 (germline): LNHDA, SQIVND (reference sequence). This CDR3 comprises 11 residues. In nucleotides, the CDR3 is TGTGCCAGTACCGACCGGTATGGCTACACCTTC. This codes for CASTDRYGYTF.

The gene calls are TRBV7-2 and TRBJ2-6; D is unresolved. V dropped 1 base and J dropped 4 bases, with 8 bases sitting between them. The CDR3 covers 15 residues. Germline V gene sequence: CDR1 SGHTA, CDR2 FQGNSA. CDR3 loop: CASSLGVNGANVLTF. Here the CDR3 DNA reads TGTGCCAGCAGCTTAGGGGTGAACGGGGCCAACGTCCTGACTTTC.

The chain links TRBV5-1 to TRBJ1-1, with D maybe TRBD1 (5 bases). Trimming shortened V by 0 bases and J by 0 bases, and 18 bases separated the two germline ends. From germline, CDR1 is SGHRS and CDR2 YFSETQ. The CDR3 is made up of 18 amino acids. DNA of the CDR3: TGCGCCAGCAGCTTGGGTGGGGCGGGAAGCCGACTGAACACTGAAGCTTTCTTT. It encodes CASSLGGAGSRLNTEAFF.

V gene TRBV28 combines with J gene TRBJ2-7, with a possible D match to TRBD1 (6 bases). Germline loops: CDR1 MDHEN, CDR2 SYDVKM. The V end was cut by 5 bases, the J end by 7 bases, with 15 bases between. The CDR3 is made up of 13 amino acids. The CDR3 DNA sequence: TGTGCCAGCAGTATCCCAGGAGACAGGGAGCAGTACTTC. This translates into CASSIPGDREQYF.

As to this clone: Other nucleotide sequences from this sample produce the same CDR3. This chain links TRBV28 with TRBJ1-1; D gene ambiguous. The CDR3 extends over 11 amino acids. V was clipped by 6 bases and J by 1 base, with 3 bases between them. Germline loops: CDR1 MDHEN, CDR2 SYDVKM. The chain's CDR3 is CASSGNTEAFF. The CDR3 region has the DNA TGTGCCAGCAGCGGGAACACTGAAGCTTTCTTT.

The rearrangement joins TRBV11-2 to TRBJ2-7; no definite D call. Per germline, CDR1 SGHAT and CDR2 FQNNGV. The CDR3 length is 14 residues. V was pared by 3 bases and J by 3 bases, with 12 bases between. The CDR3 DNA reads TGTGCCAGCAGCTTTTCGTACGCGAACTACGAGCAGTACTTC. Its translation is CASSFSYANYEQYF.

The chain recombines TRBV25-1 with TRBJ2-1, with D maybe TRBD1 (5 bases). Trimming removed 4 bases at V and 6 bases at J, with 13 bases between. Per the germline V gene, CDR1 is MGHDK and CDR2 is SYGVNS. This CDR3 has 14 amino acids. CDR3 DNA: TGTGCCAGCAGTGCCCCCGACAGTTTCAATGAGCAGTTCTTC. It translates to CASSAPDSFNEQFF.

This clone was seen a single time. This chain connects TRBV7-9 to TRBJ2-1; D not resolved. The germline V gene encodes CDR1 SEHNR and CDR2 FQNEAQ (reference sequence). CDR3 length equals 17 residues. V gave up 3 bases and J gave up 2 bases, with 17 bases separating them. The CDR3: CASSLPRRISPYNEQFF. Written as DNA, the CDR3 is TGTGCCAGCAGCTTGCCCCGGCGGATTAGTCCCTACAATGAGCAGTTCTTC. The full variable domain, its missing parts supplied by reference TRBV7-9 and TRBJ2-1, is DTGVSQNPRHKITKRGQNVTFRCDPISEHNRLYWYRQTLGQGPEFLTYFQNEAQLEKSRLLSDRFSAERPKGSFSTLEIQRTEQGDSAMYLCASSLPRRISPYNEQFFGPGTRLTVL.

The chain joins TRBV6-1 to TRBJ1-2; 8 bases are a match to TRBD1. CDR1 and CDR2 (germline): MNHNS, SASEGT. With 2 bases clipped from V and 7 bases from J, the junction kept 3 bases outside the gene matches. The CDR3 has 13 amino acids. CDR3 sequence (DNA): TGTGCCAGCAGTGAACACAGGGGGGGTGGCTACACCTTC. Its translation is CASSEHRGGGYTF.

The chain couples TRBV28 to TRBJ2-1; 7 bases are a match to TRBD2. J gave up 7 bases and V 1 base, and 4 bases lay outside the gene matches. The CDR3 has 14 amino acids. Germline V gene sequence: CDR1 MDHEN, CDR2 SYDVKM. The CDR3 loop reads CASSLYLAANEQFF. The CDR3 DNA sequence: TGTGCCAGCAGTTTATATCTAGCGGCAAATGAGCAGTTCTTC.

Regarding this clone: An end of the junction does not agree with germline; a read error may underlie this. The chain recombines TRBV10-3 with TRBJ2-7, with TRBD1 identical over 7 bases. The CDR3 extends over 16 amino acids. Per the germline V gene, CDR1 is ENHRY and CDR2 is SYGVKD. In DNA form, the CDR3 reads TGTGCCATCAGTGGCCTCCGACAGGGTAAGGCCTACGAGCAGTATTTC. Residues: CAISGLRQGKAYEQYF.

The J gene is TRBJ2-3, the V gene TRBV6-5; D gene uncertain. V shed 0 bases and J shed 5 bases, with 9 bases lying between them. This CDR3 has 14 residues. CDR1 and CDR2 (germline): MNHEY, SVGAGI. CDR3 DNA sequence: TGTGCCAGCAGTTACTCGTGGCGACGAGATACGCAGTATTTT. This translates into CASSYSWRRDTQYF.

This clone was seen at least ten times. V usage is TRBV2 and J usage is TRBJ2-5; D tentatively fits TRBD1 or TRBD2 (5 bases each). The CDR3 is 13 residues long. Germline loops: CDR1 SNHLY, CDR2 FYNNEI. V shed 7 bases and J shed 2 bases, with 11 bases lying between them. The CDR3 sequence is CASTGQIQETQYF. The CDR3 DNA sequence: TGTGCCAGCACGGGGCAGATTCAAGAGACCCAGTACTTC. Full variable domain (outside the CDR3, taken from reference TRBV2 and TRBJ2-5): EPEVTQTPSHQVTQMGQEVILRCVPISNHLYFYWYRQILGQKVEFLVSFYNNEISEKSEIFDDQFSVERPDGSNFTLKIRSTKLEDSAMYFCASTGQIQETQYFGPGTRLLVL.

The gene calls are TRBV6-6 and TRBJ2-6; TRBD1 or TRBD2 may be the D gene (6 bases each). This CDR3 has 16 amino acids. The germline V gene encodes CDR1 MNHNY and CDR2 SVGAGI (reference sequence). V dropped 6 bases and J dropped 0 bases, with 12 bases sitting between them. In DNA form, the CDR3 reads TGTGCCAGCAGGGGGGGACAACTCTCTGGGGCCAACGTCCTGACTTTC. It specifies CASRGGQLSGANVLTF.

The chain couples TRBV7-9 to TRBJ2-3; 8 nucleotides line up with TRBD2. Per germline, CDR1 SEHNR and CDR2 FQNEAQ (reference sequence). CDR3 length: 17 residues. J gave up 3 bases and V 5 bases, and 13 bases lay outside the gene matches. The CDR3 here is CASSQDLTSGGTDTQYF. The CDR3 nucleotides read TGTGCCAGCAGCCAAGACCTAACTAGCGGTGGGACAGATACGCAGTATTTT.

This chain links TRBV6-6 with TRBJ1-1; D remains ambiguous. The CDR3 covers 11 residues. Germline CDR1 is MNHNY and CDR2 is SVGAGI (reference sequence). The germline V and J ends were trimmed by 2 bases and 11 bases, with 9 bases remaining between them. The CDR3 bases are TGTGCCAGCAGTTACGAGGGTGGGGCTTTCTTT. Translation gives CASSYEGGAFF.

The rearrangement uses TRBV19 and TRBJ2-1; tentatively, D is TRBD2 (6 bases). Germline CDR1 and CDR2: LNHDA and SQIVND (reference sequence). This CDR3 contains 19 residues. Trimming left V 2 bases short and J 0 bases short, with 20 bases between. CDR3 DNA: TGTGCCAGTAGTATAATGGGCCGCTTGGGGGGAAGCTCCTACAATGAGCAGTTCTTC. This codes for CASSIMGRLGGSSYNEQFF. The full variable domain, with the rest looked up from reference TRBV19 and TRBJ2-1, is DGGITQSPKYLFRKEGQNVTLSCEQNLNHDAMYWYRQDPGQGLRLIYYSQIVNDFQKGDIAEGYSVSREKKESFPLTVTSAQKNPTAFYLCASSIMGRLGGSSYNEQFFGPGTRLTVL.

This clone turned up a few times. The chain is built from TRBV10-3 and TRBJ2-7, with D uncertain. Trimming shortened V by 2 bases and J by 0 bases, and 5 bases separated the two germline ends. The CDR3 consists of 13 residues. Germline V gene sequence: CDR1 ENHRY, CDR2 SYGVKD. The CDR3 DNA sequence: TGTGCCATCAGTGAGGCCGGCTCCTACGAGCAGTACTTC. Its translation: CAISEAGSYEQYF.

Comment on this clone: This specimen includes other DNA sequences encoding the same CDR3. The V and J genes are TRBV5-4 and TRBJ1-3; 8 bases map to TRBD1. Germline CDR1 and CDR2: SGHNT and YYREEE (reference sequence). The length of the CDR3 is 14 residues. V lost 4 bases, J lost 7 bases, and 7 bases stayed unmatched. The CDR3 sequence is CASSLDRARNTIYF. The CDR3 bases are TGTGCCAGCAGCCTGGACAGGGCAAGGAACACCATATATTTT.

This chain connects TRBV4-1 to TRBJ1-5, with TRBD1 as a possible D gene (5 bases). V shed 5 bases and J shed 2 bases, with 16 bases lying between them. This CDR3 has 16 amino acids. Germline V gene lookup returns CDR1 MGHRA and CDR2 YSYEKL. DNA for the CDR3: TGCGCCAGCAGCTCGACCCGGGGGTCTGGCAATCAGCCCCAGCATTTT. Its translation is CASSSTRGSGNQPQHF.

The genes are TRBV7-9 and TRBJ2-2; 11 bases align to TRBD1. CDR3 length: 16 residues. V shed 4 bases and J 6 bases; nucleotides not matched to a gene: 7. Germline V gene sequence: CDR1 SEHNR, CDR2 FQNEAQ (reference sequence). The CDR3 DNA reads as TGTGCCAGCAGCTATCCGGGACAGGGGGGTGCCGGGGAGCTGTTTTTT. Translated, it gives CASSYPGQGGAGELFF.

This clone was found a few times. The chain combines TRBV5-1 with TRBJ2-1; D is possibly TRBD1 (6 bases). This CDR3 comprises 15 residues. Trimming removed 4 bases from V and 4 bases from J, with 15 bases in between. The germline CDR1 and CDR2 sequences are SGHRS and YFSETQ. CDR3 nucleotides: TGCGCCAGCAGCCCGGACAGTGGGTCATACAATGAGCAGTTCTTC. Translating gives CASSPDSGSYNEQFF.